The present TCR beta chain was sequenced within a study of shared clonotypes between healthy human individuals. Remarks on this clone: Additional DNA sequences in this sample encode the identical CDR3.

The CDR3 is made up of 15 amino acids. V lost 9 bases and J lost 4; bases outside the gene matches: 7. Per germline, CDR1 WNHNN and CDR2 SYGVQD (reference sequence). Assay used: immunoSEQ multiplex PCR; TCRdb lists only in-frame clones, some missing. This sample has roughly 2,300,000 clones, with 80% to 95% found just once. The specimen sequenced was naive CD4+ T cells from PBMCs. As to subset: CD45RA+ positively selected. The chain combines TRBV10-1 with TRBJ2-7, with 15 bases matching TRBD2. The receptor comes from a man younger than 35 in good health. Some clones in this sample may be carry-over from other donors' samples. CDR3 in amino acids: CASGLAGGLRYEQYF. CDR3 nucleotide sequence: TGCGCCAGTGGACTAGCGGGAGGGCTAAGGTACGAGCAGTACTTC.